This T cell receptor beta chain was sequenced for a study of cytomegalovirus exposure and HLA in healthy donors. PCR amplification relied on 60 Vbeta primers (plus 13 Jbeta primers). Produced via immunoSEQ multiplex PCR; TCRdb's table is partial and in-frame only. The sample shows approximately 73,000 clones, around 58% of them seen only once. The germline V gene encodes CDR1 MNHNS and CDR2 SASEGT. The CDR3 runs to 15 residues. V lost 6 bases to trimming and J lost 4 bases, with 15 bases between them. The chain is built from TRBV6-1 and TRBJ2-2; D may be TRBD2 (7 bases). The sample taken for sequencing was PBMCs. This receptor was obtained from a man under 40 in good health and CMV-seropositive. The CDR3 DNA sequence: TGTGCCAGCAGGCAGGGGAGGGCTGGCACCGGGGAGCTGTTTTTT. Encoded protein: CASRQGRAGTGELFF.